The 26 T cell receptor beta chains below come from one sample, sequenced in a study of CD8 T cells in Susac syndrome. Random hexamers were used to reverse transcribe roughly 0.45 to 1 ug of RNA. TCRdb ran MiXCR on the immunoSEQ multiplex PCR reads and lists one entry per CDR3 protein. Among 150,000 to 200,000 distinct CDR3 sequences, approximately 94% were seen once, and the ten largest hold about 0.095%. The sequencing input was CD4+ T cells from PBMCs. The receptors shown here come from a human donor with multiple sclerosis.

The gene calls are TRBV27 and TRBJ1-3, with unresolved D. Germline V gene data show CDR1 as MNHEY and CDR2 as SMNVEV (reference sequence). V lost 4 bases, J lost 2 bases, and 9 bases lay in between. The CDR3 loop spans 14 amino acids. CDR3: CASSSTAAGNTIYF. The CDR3 DNA follows: TGTGCCAGCAGTTCCACAGCCGCTGGAAACACCATATATTTT.

The chain employs TRBV28 and TRBJ1-1, with 9 bases lining up with TRBD1. This CDR3 is 17 amino acids long. Germline CDR1 and CDR2: MDHEN and SYDVKM. Germline trimming cut 6 bases from V and 6 bases from J; bases unmatched to any gene: 17. The CDR3 region is CASSPSGTGSRSAEAFF. The CDR3 DNA follows: TGTGCCAGCAGCCCATCCGGGACAGGGTCACGTTCGGCTGAAGCTTTCTTT.

The V and J genes are TRBV3-1 and TRBJ1-1; D is unresolved. V was shortened by 1 base and J by 2 bases, with 11 bases between the two germline ends. CDR3 length: 15 amino acids. The germline gives CDR1 LGHDT, CDR2 YNNKEL (reference sequence). The CDR3 sequence: CASSQVRWGNTEAFF. For the CDR3, the DNA is TGTGCCAGCAGCCAAGTTAGATGGGGAAACACTGAAGCTTTCTTT.

The rearrangement links TRBV5-1 to TRBJ1-1, with TRBD1 as a possible D gene (5 bases). CDR1 is SGHRS and CDR2 is YFSETQ in the germline V gene. This CDR3 region has 13 residues. Trimming left V 5 bases short and J 3 bases short, with 11 bases between. CDR3 protein: CASSWDLYTEAFF. Written as DNA, the CDR3 is TGCGCCAGCAGTTGGGACCTATACACTGAAGCTTTCTTT.

The genes are TRBV28 and TRBJ2-6; TRBD2 might be the D (5 bases). Germline values: CDR1 MDHEN, CDR2 SYDVKM. The CDR3 runs 15 residues. V was cut by 1 base and J by 2 bases, with 6 bases left in between. As DNA, the CDR3 is TGTGCCAGCAGTTTATCGGGGACTGGGGCCAACGTCCTGACTTTC. Protein sequence: CASSLSGTGANVLTF.

This clonotype was picked up one time. V and J are TRBV27 and TRBJ1-4; TRBD1 might be the D (5 bases). The germline V and J ends were trimmed by 2 bases and 2 bases, with 6 bases remaining between them. Per the germline V gene, CDR1 is MNHEY and CDR2 is SMNVEV (reference sequence). The CDR3 totals 14 residues. The CDR3 sequence: CASSLRGTNEKLFF. The CDR3, as DNA: TGTGCCAGCAGTTTACGGGGGACTAATGAAAAACTGTTTTTT.

Note on this clonotype: One end of the junction is discordant with germline, which a read error may explain. The CDR3 DNA is TGCAGCGTCGAAGGGGGGACAGGGTTAAGGTCGATGAACACTGAAGCTTTCTTT. Protein product: CSVEGGTGLRSMNTEAFF. The chain joins TRBV29-1 to TRBJ1-1; 9 bases map to TRBD1. The CDR3 loop spans 18 amino acids. CDR1 and CDR2 from the germline V gene are SQVTM and ANQGSEA.

The chain joins TRBV7-2 to TRBJ1-2, with D possibly matching TRBD1 (5 bases). CDR3 length: 14 residues. Trimming removed 2 bases from V and 8 bases from J, with 15 bases in between. Germline V gene sequence: CDR1 SGHTA, CDR2 FQGNSA. CDR3: CASSLWTGPGGYTF. CDR3 sequence (DNA): TGTGCCAGCAGCTTATGGACGGGGCCGGGGGGCTACACCTTC. Based on the CDR3 plus reference TRBV7-2 and TRBJ1-2, the full variable domain is GAGVSQSPSNKVTEKGKDVELRCDPISGHTALYWYRQSLGQGLEFLIYFQGNSAPDKSGLPSDRFSAERTGGSVSTLTIQRTQQEDSAVYLCASSLWTGPGGYTFGSGTRLTVV.

This chain uses TRBV3-1 with TRBJ2-3, with a tentative D call TRBD1 (5 bases). The CDR3 spans 15 residues. V lost 5 bases, J lost 2 bases, and 14 bases lay in between. Germline V gene lookup returns CDR1 LGHDT and CDR2 YNNKEL (reference sequence). The CDR3 loop reads CASSAIGVDTDTQYF. CDR3 DNA sequence: TGTGCCAGCAGCGCGATAGGGGTGGACACAGATACGCAGTATTTT.

The V call is TRBV28, the J call TRBJ1-1; no clear D. Germline V CDR1 and CDR2: MDHEN, SYDVKM. Between the trimmed V and J ends, which lost 5 bases and 2 bases, there was a span of 12 bases. The CDR3 loop spans 14 amino acids. CDR3 sequence (DNA): TGTGCCAGCAGTCTATTTATACGCAACACTGAAGCTTTCTTT. Translation gives CASSLFIRNTEAFF.

The rearrangement joins TRBV27 to TRBJ1-5, with a possible D match to TRBD1 (5 bases). This CDR3 comprises 13 residues. V gave up 6 bases and J gave up 6 bases, with 12 bases separating them. CDR1 and CDR2 from the germline V gene are MNHEY and SMNVEV (reference sequence). The DNA of the CDR3 is TGTGCCAGCAGCTGGCGGGGGGGTCAGCCCCAGCATTTT. Encoded protein: CASSWRGGQPQHF.

The chain has TRBV28 and TRBJ2-7; D call uncertain. CDR1 and CDR2 (germline): MDHEN, SYDVKM. The CDR3 is made up of 11 amino acids. Between the trimmed V and J ends, which lost 10 bases and 5 bases, there was a span of 12 bases. The DNA of the CDR3 is TGTGCCACCAAAGGGTTCAACGAGCAGTACTTC. Encoded protein: CATKGFNEQYF.

This rearrangement joins TRBV29-1 to TRBJ1-1, with D perhaps matching TRBD1 (5 bases). Trimming pared 1 base from V and 4 bases from J, leaving 13 bases between. Germline CDR1 SQVTM, CDR2 ANQGSEA. The CDR3 length is 14 residues. The CDR3 region is CSVEVGPRGTEAFF. In nucleotides, the CDR3 is TGCAGCGTTGAAGTGGGGCCAAGGGGCACTGAAGCTTTCTTT.

This chain's CDR3 is CASSLLDQPQHF. For the CDR3, the DNA is TGTGCCAGCAGCTTGCTGGATCAGCCCCAGCATTTT. The J gene is TRBJ1-5, the V gene TRBV5-6, with D unresolved. CDR3 length equals 12 residues. Germline loops: CDR1 SGHDT, CDR2 YYEEEE. Trimming took off 1 base at V and 5 bases at J, with 4 bases between the two ends.

V is TRBV19 and J is TRBJ2-2, with D possibly being TRBD2 (5 bases). Per the germline V gene, CDR1 is LNHDA and CDR2 is SQIVND (reference sequence). The CDR3 is made up of 15 amino acids. Trimming left V 4 bases short and J 1 base short, with 10 bases between. CDR3 loop: CASSKLERNTGELFF. The CDR3 region has the DNA TGTGCCAGTAGTAAACTAGAGCGGAACACCGGGGAGCTGTTTTTT.

The V and J genes are TRBV29-1 and TRBJ2-5; TRBD2 is a possible D gene (6 bases). Looked up from germline, CDR1 is SQVTM and CDR2 is ANQGSEA. The CDR3 totals 14 residues. Trimming took 0 bases from V and 5 from J, leaving 13 bases between them. CDR3 DNA sequence: TGCAGCGTTGAAGATAGGAGGAGGGCCGAGACCCAGTACTTC. Its translation: CSVEDRRRAETQYF. Drawing the rest from reference TRBV29-1 and TRBJ2-5, the complete variable domain is SAVISQKPSRDICQRGTSLTIQCQVDSQVTMMFWYRQQPGQSLTLIATANQGSEATYESGFVIDKFPISRPNLTFSTLTVSNMSPEDSSIYLCSVEDRRRAETQYFGPGTRLLVL.

The chain uses TRBV23-1 and TRBJ2-6, with D maybe TRBD1 (6 bases). TRBV23-1 falls under the ORF class, with uncertain function. Trimming removed 4 bases from V and 1 base from J, with 23 bases in between. The length of the CDR3 is 20 residues. The CDR3 nucleotides read TGCGCCAGCAGTCCCCCCGGCGTGGACAGTATAAGATCTGGGGCCAACGTCCTGACTTTC. This sequence encodes CASSPPGVDSIRSGANVLTF.

This chain joins TRBV7-2 and TRBJ2-7; D remains unclear. Trimming cost V 0 bases and J 2 bases, with 17 bases left between them. The CDR3 loop spans 17 amino acids. CDR1 and CDR2 (germline): SGHTA, FQGNSA. The CDR3 nucleotides are TGTGCCAGCAGCTTAGCGGCCGGTAGGGCGTCCCCCTACGAGCAGTACTTC. Translation gives CASSLAAGRASPYEQYF.

The chain joins TRBV2 to TRBJ2-7; no clear D gene. V was pared by 8 bases and J by 3 bases, with 8 bases between. CDR1 is SNHLY and CDR2 is FYNNEI in the germline V gene. The CDR3 extends over 11 amino acids. CDR3 protein: CASCPVYEQYF. In DNA form, the CDR3 reads TGTGCCAGCTGTCCGGTCTACGAGCAGTACTTC.

The rearrangement joins TRBV18 to TRBJ2-1, with 7 positions matching TRBD2. The CDR3 is 16 residues long. V gave up 5 bases and J gave up 10 bases; unmatched junction bases: 17. Per germline, CDR1 KGHSH and CDR2 LQKENI. The CDR3 coding sequence is TGTGCCAGCTCATCCACCACCCGGGAGGCCCCTGGGGAGCAGTTCTTC. Translating it yields CASSSTTREAPGEQFF. Combining the CDR3 with reference TRBV18 and TRBJ2-1 gives the whole variable domain NAGVMQNPRHLVRRRGQEARLRCSPMKGHSHVYWYRQLPEEGLKFMVYLQKENIIDESGMPKERFSAEFPKEGPSILRIQQVVRGDSAAYFCASSSTTREAPGEQFFGPGTRLTVL.

The J gene is TRBJ1-3, the V gene TRBV2; D not certain. This CDR3 has 16 amino acids. CDR1 and CDR2 (germline): SNHLY, FYNNEI. V shed 5 bases and J shed 2 bases, with 16 bases lying between them. The CDR3 is CASSLYRGGTGNTIYF. The CDR3 bases are TGTGCCAGCAGTCTATACCGGGGAGGGACTGGAAACACCATATATTTT.

This clonotype was counted once. The chain joins TRBV12-3 or TRBV12-4 to TRBJ1-1, with D possibly matching TRBD1 (5 bases). With 4 bases removed from V and 4 bases from J, the gap between germline ends came to 16 bases. The length of the CDR3 is 15 residues. The CDR3 sequence: CASSWGVWAATEAFF. The DNA for the CDR3 is TGTGCCAGCAGTTGGGGGGTGTGGGCTGCCACTGAAGCTTTCTTT.

This clonotype was seen only once. The chain employs TRBV4-2 and TRBJ1-5, with D unresolved. The CDR3 covers 15 residues. The V and J ends lost 4 bases and 3 bases respectively, with 13 bases between them. Looked up from germline, CDR1 is LGHNA and CDR2 is YNFKEQ. The CDR3 DNA sequence: TGTGCCAGCAGCCGCCTCCGGGGTGCCAATCAGCCCCAGCATTTT. Protein: CASSRLRGANQPQHF.

V and J are TRBV5-6 and TRBJ2-7, with D perhaps matching TRBD2 (7 bases). CDR3 length: 14 amino acids. V dropped 6 bases and J dropped 3 bases, with 16 bases sitting between them. Per germline, CDR1 SGHDT and CDR2 YYEEEE. The chain's CDR3 is CASIKGGHNYEQYF. DNA for the CDR3: TGTGCCAGCATCAAGGGGGGGCATAACTACGAGCAGTACTTC.

The chain recombines TRBV7-9 with TRBJ2-7; perhaps D is TRBD1 or TRBD2 (5 bases each). The germline V and J ends were trimmed by 2 bases and 4 bases, with 15 bases remaining between them. The CDR3 runs 15 residues. Looked up from germline, CDR1 is SEHNR and CDR2 is FQNEAQ (reference sequence). This CDR3 reads CASSLLSRGPYEQYF. CDR3 DNA: TGTGCCAGCAGCTTACTGAGTCGGGGCCCATACGAGCAGTACTTC.

The chain links TRBV29-1 to TRBJ2-1; 8 bases are shared with TRBD2. CDR1 is SQVTM, CDR2 ANQGSEA, per germline. CDR3 length: 14 amino acids. The V segment lost 3 bases and the J segment 6 bases; nucleotides outside the gene matches: 7. The CDR3 region is CSVEGTSGGNEQFF. In DNA form, the CDR3 reads TGCAGCGTTGAGGGAACTAGCGGCGGCAATGAGCAGTTCTTC.